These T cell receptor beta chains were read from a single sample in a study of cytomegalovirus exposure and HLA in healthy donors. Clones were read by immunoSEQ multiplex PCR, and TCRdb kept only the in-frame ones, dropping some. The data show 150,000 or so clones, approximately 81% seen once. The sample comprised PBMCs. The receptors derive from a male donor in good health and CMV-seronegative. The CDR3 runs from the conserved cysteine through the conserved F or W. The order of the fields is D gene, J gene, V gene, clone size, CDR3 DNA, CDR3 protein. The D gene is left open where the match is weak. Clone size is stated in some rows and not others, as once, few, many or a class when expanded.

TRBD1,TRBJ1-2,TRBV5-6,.,TGTGCCAGCAGCCCCCCGGGACAGGGGAGAGCTGGCTATGGCTACACCTTC,CASSPPGQGRAGYGYTF
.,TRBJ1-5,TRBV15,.,TGTGCCACCAGCAGAGATCTAACGGTCAATCAGCCCCAGCATTTT,CATSRDLTVNQPQHF
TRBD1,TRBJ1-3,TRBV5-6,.,TGTGCCAGCAGCTCGACAGGGAACCGAAACACCATATATTTT,CASSSTGNRNTIYF
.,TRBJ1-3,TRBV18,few,TGTGCCAGCTCTCGCGCAGGGGCTGGAAACACCATATATTTT,CASSRAGAGNTIYF
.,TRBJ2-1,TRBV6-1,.,TGTGCCAGCAGTGAACAAGGGAGTTCTTACAATGAGCAGTTCTTC,CASSEQGSSYNEQFF
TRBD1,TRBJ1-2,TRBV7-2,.,TGTGCCAGCAGCCCGGGACAGGGATTTGGCTACACCTTC,CASSPGQGFGYTF
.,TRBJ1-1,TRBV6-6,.,TGTGCCAGCATTAGGGGTGGGGACACTGAAGCTTTCTTT,CASIRGGDTEAFF
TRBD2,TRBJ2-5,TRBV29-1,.,TGCAGCGTTGAAGATGCGGGGCTAGCGGGAACGGAGACCCAGTACTTC,CSVEDAGLAGTETQYF
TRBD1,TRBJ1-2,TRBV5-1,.,TGCGCCAGCAGCAAGGGACAGGGGGCGCAGTATGGCTACACCTTC,CASSKGQGAQYGYTF
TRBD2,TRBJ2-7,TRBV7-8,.,TGTGCCAGCAGCCCGTACGGGGGAGGGGAGCAGTACTTC,CASSPYGGGEQYF
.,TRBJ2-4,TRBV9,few,TGTGCCAGCAGCGGCGGGCCTGACGTGAACATTCAGTACTTC,CASSGGPDVNIQYF
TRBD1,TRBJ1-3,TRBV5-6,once,TGTGCCAGCAGCACCGGACAGGGGATCGAAAACACCATATATTTT,CASSTGQGIENTIYF
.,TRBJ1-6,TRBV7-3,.,TGTGCCAGCAGCTTTAACAGCAATAATTCACCCCTCCACTTT,CASSFNSNNSPLHF
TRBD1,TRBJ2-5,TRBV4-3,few,TGCGCCAGCAGCCATTACGGGACAGGGGAGCAAGAGACCCAGTACTTC,CASSHYGTGEQETQYF
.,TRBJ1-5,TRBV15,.,TGTGCCACCAGCAGAGATAATCAGGGCCAAGGGCCCCAGCATTTT,CATSRDNQGQGPQHF
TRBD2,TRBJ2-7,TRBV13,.,TGTGCCAGCAGCTTGGGCGGGGGGGCTCCGGAGCAGTACTTC,CASSLGGGAPEQYF
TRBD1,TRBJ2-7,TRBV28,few,TGTGCCAGCAGGGAACAGGGGGCAGGGAACGAGCAGTACTTC,CASREQGAGNEQYF
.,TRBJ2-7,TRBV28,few,TGTGCCAGCGGGGGCCCTTACTCCTACGAGCAGTACTTC,CASGGPYSYEQYF
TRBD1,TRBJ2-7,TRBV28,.,TGTGCCAGCAGTTCACAGGGGATCAACGAGCAGTACTTC,CASSSQGINEQYF
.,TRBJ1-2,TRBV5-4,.,TGTGCCAGCAGCTTGGATACAGGGATCTATGGCTACACCTTC,CASSLDTGIYGYTF
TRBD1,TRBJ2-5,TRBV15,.,TGTGCCACCAGCCGCGGGACAGGGATAGAGACCCAGTACTTC,CATSRGTGIETQYF
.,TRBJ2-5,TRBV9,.,TGTGCCAGCAGCTCAAGTGGGGGGGGCGGGGAGACCCAGTACTTC,CASSSSGGGGETQYF
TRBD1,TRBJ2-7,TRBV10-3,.,TGTGCCATCAGTTTTCCTGGGACAGGGGGTGACCTCGTGCAGTACTTC,CAISFPGTGGDLVQYF
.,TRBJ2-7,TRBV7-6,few,TGTGCCAGCAGCTTTAGTGGAGACAGTAGCGAGCAGTACTTC,CASSFSGDSSEQYF
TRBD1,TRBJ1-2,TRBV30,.,TGTGCCTGGAGTGGAACGACAGGGCTAAACTATGGCTACACCTTC,CAWSGTTGLNYGYTF
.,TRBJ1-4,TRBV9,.,TGTGCCAGCAGCGCACAGGGACGGGGTGAAAAACTGTTTTTT,CASSAQGRGEKLFF
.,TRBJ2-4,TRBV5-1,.,TGCGCCAGCAGCGGCACCGGGAAAAACATTCAGTACTTC,CASSGTGKNIQYF
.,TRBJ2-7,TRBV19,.,TGTGCCAGTAGTATGAGAAACGATCTCGAGCAGTACTTC,CASSMRNDLEQYF
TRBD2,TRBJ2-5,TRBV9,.,TGTGCCAGCAGCGTTCTAGCGGGGGGGCAAGAGACCCAGTACTTC,CASSVLAGGQETQYF
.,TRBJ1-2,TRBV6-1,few,TGTGCCAGCAGTGGTTGGAGCACAGGTCCCCCCTCTACTTATGGCTACACCTTC,CASSGWSTGPPSTYGYTF
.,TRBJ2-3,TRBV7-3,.,TGTGCCAGCAGGGGGGGGCGCGGGCAAGGAACAGATACGCAGTATTTT,CASRGGRGQGTDTQYF
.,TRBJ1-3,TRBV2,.,TGTGCCAGCAGTGAAGTTCCGTCAGGGATCGGAAATACCATATATTTT,CASSEVPSGIGNTIYF
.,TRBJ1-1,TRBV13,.,TGTGCCAGCAGCTCGACAGCTTCTGGTGGGAACACTGAAGCTTTCTTT,CASSSTASGGNTEAFF
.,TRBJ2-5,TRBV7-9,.,TGTGCCAGCAGCTTAGTTATAGGAGAAGAGACCCAGTACTTC,CASSLVIGEETQYF
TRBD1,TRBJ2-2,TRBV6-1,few,TGTGCCAGCAGTTCAACAGGGGAAACCGGGGAGCTGTTTTTT,CASSSTGETGELFF
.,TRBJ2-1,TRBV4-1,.,TGCGCCAGCAGCCTCGCGCAGGTCAATGAGCAGTTCTTC,CASSLAQVNEQFF
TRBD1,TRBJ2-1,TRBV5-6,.,TGTGCCAGCAGCGGAGGGACAGGCTCCTACAATGAGCAGTTCTTC,CASSGGTGSYNEQFF
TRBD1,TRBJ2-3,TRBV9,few,TGTGCCAGCAGCGTAGGGACAGGAGGCACAGATACGCAGTATTTT,CASSVGTGGTDTQYF
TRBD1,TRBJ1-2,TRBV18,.,TGTGCCAGCTCACCCGGACAGGGGGCTTTTGGCTACACCTTC,CASSPGQGAFGYTF
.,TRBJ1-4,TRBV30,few,TGTGCCTGGACCAGGAGGGCAGCCGCTAATGAAAAACTGTTTTTT,CAWTRRAAANEKLFF
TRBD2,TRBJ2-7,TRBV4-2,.,TGTGCCAGCAGCCAACCAAGCGGGAGGACCTACGAGCAGTACTTC,CASSQPSGRTYEQYF
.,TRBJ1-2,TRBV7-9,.,TGTGCCAGCAGCTCCCAGGTACTCTATGGCTACACCTTC,CASSSQVLYGYTF
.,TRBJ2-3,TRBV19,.,TGTGCCAGTAGTCCTCAAGCGACAGGTGATACGCAGTATTTT,CASSPQATGDTQYF